What follows are 31 T cell receptor beta chains derived from one specimen sequenced in a study of blood T cell repertoires in COVID-19. This table comes from immunoSEQ multiplex PCR, and its TCRdb copy is limited to in-frame clones, with some not included. Of tens of thousands of clones in the sample, 81% were seen once. Sequences were obtained from peripheral blood. The receptors derive from an elderly man with active or convalescent COVID-19.

This sequence joins TRBV6-5 and TRBJ1-1; 7 positions agree with TRBD1. The germline CDR1 and CDR2 sequences are MNHEY and SVGAGI. The CDR3 is 14 amino acids. V was clipped by 6 bases and J by 1 base; unmatched bases: 5. CDR3 in DNA: TGTGCCAGCAGAATACCAGGGGGGAACACTGAAGCTTTCTTT. It yields the protein CASRIPGGNTEAFF.

The chain has TRBV28 and TRBJ2-7; TRBD2 matches 8 bases. CDR1 and CDR2 from the germline V gene are MDHEN and SYDVKM. V was pared by 5 bases and J by 0 bases, with 9 bases of the junction left unmatched. The CDR3 covers 16 residues. The CDR3 loop is CASSSGGGRSSYEQYF. The CDR3 DNA is TGTGCCAGCAGTAGCGGGGGAGGTCGAAGCTCCTACGAGCAGTACTTC.

A word on this clone: This specimen includes other DNA sequences encoding the same CDR3. The chain has TRBV19 and TRBJ1-1; no clear D. CDR1 LNHDA and CDR2 SQIVND come from the germline V gene (reference sequence). The CDR3 has 12 amino acids. Trimming stripped 9 bases from V and 2 bases from J, with 10 bases between. This CDR3 is CASRRANTEAFF. The CDR3 region has the DNA TGTGCCAGCCGGAGGGCTAACACTGAAGCTTTCTTT.

The chain joins TRBV19 to TRBJ2-2; 7 bases map to TRBD1. The V gene's germline CDR1 is LNHDA and CDR2 SQIVND (reference sequence). Losses at the gene ends were 4 bases for V and 4 bases for J; bases not matched to a gene: 9. This CDR3 is built from 16 residues. CDR3 sequence (DNA): TGTGCCAGTAGTACGTTCACAGGGGCCGGCACCGGGGAGCTGTTTTTT. It codes for CASSTFTGAGTGELFF. Drawing the rest from reference TRBV19 and TRBJ2-2, the complete variable domain is DGGITQSPKYLFRKEGQNVTLSCEQNLNHDAMYWYRQDPGQGLRLIYYSQIVNDFQKGDIAEGYSVSREKKESFPLTVTSAQKNPTAFYLCASSTFTGAGTGELFFGEGSRLTVL.

The chain joins TRBV7-8 to TRBJ2-1; tentatively, D is TRBD2 (7 bases). Germline values: CDR1 SGHVS, CDR2 FQNEAQ. The CDR3 totals 16 residues. Trimming stripped 1 base from V and 1 base from J, with 11 bases between. CDR3 DNA sequence: TGTGCCAGCAGCTTAGAGGGGGGGCCATCCTACAATGAGCAGTTCTTC. Amino acids: CASSLEGGPSYNEQFF.

This clone was counted between two and nine times. The chain uses TRBV9 and TRBJ1-2; the match to TRBD1 covers 8 bases. The CDR3 extends over 15 amino acids. Looked up from germline, CDR1 is SGDLS and CDR2 is YYNGEE. V lost 3 bases, J lost 4 bases, and 8 bases stayed unmatched. The CDR3, as DNA: TGTGCCAGCAGCGCCAGTCCTGACAGGGGCTATGGCTACACCTTC. It is translated as CASSASPDRGYGYTF. Together with reference TRBV9 and TRBJ1-2, the CDR3 gives the full variable domain: DSGVTQTPKHLITATGQRVTLRCSPRSGDLSVYWYQQSLDQGLQFLIQYYNGEERAKGNILERFSAQQFPDLHSELNLSSLELGDSALYFCASSASPDRGYGYTFGSGTRLTVV.

V usage is TRBV12-3 or TRBV12-4 and J usage is TRBJ1-2; D ambiguous. The CDR3 sequence is 12 residues long. Trimming took 3 bases from V and 6 from J, leaving 8 bases between them. This CDR3 reads CASSFRRDGYTF. The DNA of the CDR3 is TGTGCCAGCAGTTTTCGGCGGGATGGCTACACCTTC.

This clone appeared once. CDR3 sequence reads: CASSTPGGNQPQHF. For the CDR3, the DNA is TGTGCCAGTAGTACCCCCGGGGGGAATCAGCCCCAGCATTTT. The chain links TRBV19 to TRBJ1-5, with D possibly being TRBD1 (5 bases). The V gene lost 4 bases and the J gene lost 4 bases, with 11 bases spanning the gap. Germline loops: CDR1 LNHDA, CDR2 SQIVND (reference sequence). The CDR3 sequence is 14 residues long.

The CDR3 sequence is CASSQGPGGAFRELFF. DNA for the CDR3: TGCGCCAGCAGCCAGGGGCCAGGGGGCGCTTTCAGGGAGCTGTTTTTT. The chain recombines TRBV4-1 with TRBJ2-2; 8 nucleotides agree with TRBD1. This CDR3 is built from 16 residues. Germline CDR1 is MGHRA and CDR2 is YSYEKL. Losses at the gene ends were 3 bases for V and 9 bases for J; bases not matched to a gene: 12.

The CDR3 here is CAISETTSGAYNEQFF. Written as DNA, the CDR3 is TGTGCCATCAGTGAAACCACCAGCGGAGCCTACAATGAGCAGTTCTTC. The V and J genes are TRBV10-3 and TRBJ2-1, with D possibly being TRBD2 (5 bases). CDR1 is ENHRY and CDR2 is SYGVKD in the germline V gene. V was trimmed by 3 bases and J by 2 bases, leaving 14 bases between them. CDR3 size: 16 residues.

This chain's CDR3 is CASSSQGRPNEKLFF. The CDR3 DNA is TGTGCCAGCAGCTCCCAGGGCAGACCTAATGAAAAACTGTTTTTT. The chain carries TRBV5-4 and TRBJ1-4; the D gene is possibly TRBD1 (5 bases). The CDR3 spans 15 residues. V lost 3 bases and J 3 bases, leaving 12 bases between the germline ends. Germline V gene data show CDR1 as SGHNT and CDR2 as YYREEE (reference sequence).

The genes are TRBV18 and TRBJ1-6; TRBD1 matches 8 bases. CDR3 size: 16 residues. Germline-derived CDR1 and CDR2 are KGHSH and LQKENI. Germline trimming cut 2 bases from V and 6 bases from J; bases unmatched to any gene: 6. CDR3: CASSPGQGRANSPLHF. The CDR3 nucleotides are TGTGCCAGCTCACCAGGACAGGGAAGAGCTAATTCACCCCTCCACTTT.

The chain couples TRBV30 to TRBJ2-5, with D tentatively TRBD2 (7 bases). The CDR3 extends over 15 amino acids. From germline, CDR1 is GTSNPN and CDR2 SVGIG (reference sequence). The germline V and J ends were trimmed by 0 bases and 0 bases, with 11 bases remaining between them. In DNA form, the CDR3 reads TGTGCCTGGAGTGTACGCGGGGGCCACCAAGAGACCCAGTACTTC. It encodes CAWSVRGGHQETQYF.

Only one count was recorded for this clone. The chain uses TRBV28 and TRBJ1-5; D is perhaps TRBD1 (5 bases). The length of the CDR3 is 16 residues. V gave up 4 bases and J gave up 1 base, with 14 bases separating them. Germline CDR1 and CDR2: MDHEN and SYDVKM. The CDR3 sequence is CASSSETVLSNQPQHF. DNA of the CDR3: TGTGCCAGCAGTTCTGAGACAGTTTTGAGCAATCAGCCCCAGCATTTT.

There are a few counts of this clone. V is TRBV5-8 and J is TRBJ2-2, with a tentative D call TRBD2 (6 bases). The CDR3 contains 17 residues. V shed 4 bases and J shed 6 bases, with 22 bases lying between them. Germline assignment: CDR1 SGHTS and CDR2 YDEGEE. For the CDR3, the DNA is TGTGCCAGCAGCGTCGGGCGGGCGGCCAGGAGGGCCGGGGAGCTGTTTTTT. It is translated as CASSVGRAARRAGELFF.

J is TRBJ1-2 and V is TRBV9; D is unclear. Per germline, CDR1 SGDLS and CDR2 YYNGEE. The length of the CDR3 is 15 residues. Trimming pared 3 bases from V and 8 bases from J, leaving 20 bases between. CDR3 sequence reads: CASSATGGRLEGYTF. CDR3 DNA sequence: TGTGCCAGCAGCGCCACTGGAGGGCGGTTAGAGGGCTACACCTTC.

The J gene is TRBJ2-1, the V gene TRBV4-3; 7 positions match TRBD2. This CDR3 contains 16 residues. CDR1 and CDR2 from the germline V gene are LGHNA and YSLEER. After removal of 0 bases from V and 4 bases from J, the junction contained 6 bases not matched to a gene. In nucleotides, the CDR3 is TGCGCCAGCAGCCAAGACGCGGGGGTCCGGTACAATGAGCAGTTCTTC. This gives the protein CASSQDAGVRYNEQFF.

The chain couples TRBV9 to TRBJ2-3; TRBD2 matches 10 bases. V trimming: 3 bases; J trimming: 5 bases; junction bases outside the gene matches: 6. CDR3 length: 15 amino acids. The germline CDR1 and CDR2 sequences are SGDLS and YYNGEE. This CDR3 reads CASSEQRGGKDTQYF. DNA for the CDR3: TGTGCCAGCAGCGAACAGCGGGGGGGCAAAGATACGCAGTATTTT.

V is TRBV11-3 and J is TRBJ1-1; D not certain. The CDR3 totals 13 residues. Germline CDR1 is SGHNT and CDR2 is YENEEA. Trimming removed 1 base from V and 0 bases from J, with 3 bases in between. This CDR3 is CASSLAVNTEAFF. The CDR3 coding sequence is TGTGCCAGCAGCTTAGCAGTGAACACTGAAGCTTTCTTT.

The rearrangement joins TRBV10-3 to TRBJ2-5, with 10 bases lining up with TRBD2. CDR1 and CDR2 (germline): ENHRY, SYGVKD. V shed 2 bases and J 3 bases; nucleotides not matched to a gene: 3. The CDR3 runs 15 residues. This chain's CDR3 is CAISEQGLAEETQYF. CDR3 sequence (DNA): TGTGCCATCAGTGAGCAAGGACTAGCGGAAGAGACCCAGTACTTC.

The V gene is TRBV5-6, the J gene TRBJ2-5; D might be TRBD2 (5 bases). V was clipped by 1 base and J by 5 bases, with 6 bases between them. Germline V gives CDR1 SGHDT, CDR2 YYEEEE. This CDR3 is 12 amino acids long. The CDR3 DNA is TGTGCCAGCAGCTTGTCGGGGGAGACCCAGTACTTC. This gives the protein CASSLSGETQYF.

This clone was seen only a few times. V and J are TRBV10-2 and TRBJ1-3; possibly TRBD1 for D (6 bases). Germline V gene lookup returns CDR1 WSHSY and CDR2 SAAADI. The length of the CDR3 is 15 residues. The V end was cut by 6 bases, the J end by 0 bases, with 12 bases between. The CDR3 sequence: CASRRGQSSGNTIYF. The CDR3 DNA reads as TGCGCCAGCAGACGCGGACAGAGCTCTGGAAACACCATATATTTT.

In this sample, this clone turned up a few times. This chain uses TRBV6-5 with TRBJ2-5; tentative D call: TRBD1 (6 bases). This CDR3 comprises 14 residues. Trimming took off 6 bases at V and 5 bases at J, with 16 bases between the two ends. Germline V lookup: CDR1 MNHEY, CDR2 SVGAGI. The CDR3 reads CASRKQQGMETQYF. CDR3 DNA sequence: TGTGCCAGCAGGAAACAACAGGGCATGGAGACCCAGTACTTC.

The chain links TRBV5-1 to TRBJ1-1, with D unresolved. V was cut by 0 bases and J by 2 bases, with 8 bases left in between. The CDR3 spans 14 residues. From germline, CDR1 is SGHRS and CDR2 YFSETQ. CDR3 bases: TGCGCCAGCAGCTTGGCCGGGAAAAACACTGAAGCTTTCTTT. It specifies CASSLAGKNTEAFF. Variable domain in full (rest from reference TRBV5-1 and TRBJ1-1): KAGVTQTPRYLIKTRGQQVTLSCSPISGHRSVSWYQQTPGQGLQFLFEYFSETQRNKGNFPGRFSGRQFSNSRSEMNVSTLELGDSALYLCASSLAGKNTEAFFGQGTRLTVV.

The genes are TRBV6-5 and TRBJ1-5; D possibly corresponds to TRBD1 (6 bases). The ends were cut back, 5 bases at V and 2 bases at J, with 7 bases in the middle. CDR1 and CDR2 (germline): MNHEY, SVGAGI. This CDR3 is 13 amino acids long. In DNA, the CDR3 is TGTGCCAGCAGTCGGACAGGCAATCAGCCCCAGCATTTT. It is translated as CASSRTGNQPQHF.

This chain connects TRBV25-1 to TRBJ1-3; perhaps TRBD1 as D (5 bases). Germline V CDR1 and CDR2: MGHDK, SYGVNS. V lost 2 bases and J lost 10, with 12 bases in between. The CDR3 is 13 amino acids. CDR3 region: CASSEQGLRTIYF. DNA of the CDR3: TGTGCCAGCAGTGAACAGGGTTTAAGGACCATATATTTT.

V is TRBV19 and J is TRBJ1-5, with D maybe TRBD1 (5 bases). The CDR3 has 17 amino acids. V lost 2 bases to trimming and J lost 7 bases, with 21 bases between them. Germline V gene lookup returns CDR1 LNHDA and CDR2 SQIVND (reference sequence). In nucleotides, the CDR3 is TGTGCCAGTAGTATATTCGACAGATCTCCCCCGGAACAGCCCCAGCATTTT. This gives the protein CASSIFDRSPPEQPQHF.

This chain uses TRBV6-2 or TRBV6-3 with TRBJ1-5; the match to TRBD1 covers 8 bases. The CDR3 sequence is 15 residues long. V trimming: 1 base; J trimming: 4 bases; junction bases outside the gene matches: 3. From germline, CDR1 is MNHEY and CDR2 SVGEGT. This chain's CDR3 is CASSYLRTGNQPQHF. The DNA for the CDR3 is TGTGCCAGCAGTTACTTGCGGACAGGGAATCAGCCCCAGCATTTT.

This chain links TRBV5-1 with TRBJ1-6; TRBD1 is a possible D gene (5 bases). Germline V gene data show CDR1 as SGHRS and CDR2 as YFSETQ. V dropped 7 bases and J dropped 2 bases, with 19 bases sitting between them. The CDR3 consists of 17 residues. The CDR3 region is CASEGEWEGTYNSPLHF. CDR3 sequence (DNA): TGCGCCAGCGAAGGGGAGTGGGAGGGGACCTATAATTCACCCCTCCACTTT.

This clone has more than one count but fewer than ten. This chain connects TRBV11-2 to TRBJ1-2; no clear D. The V end was cut by 0 bases, the J end by 8 bases, with 13 bases between. This CDR3 comprises 14 residues. The germline CDR1 and CDR2 sequences are SGHAT and FQNNGV. CDR3 nucleotides: TGTGCCAGCAGCTTAGACAGAGGGCCCGGCGGCTACACCTTC. Protein product: CASSLDRGPGGYTF.

The count of this clone is one. The gene calls are TRBV4-1 and TRBJ2-3; D is possibly TRBD2 (6 bases). The length of the CDR3 is 14 residues. Germline V gives CDR1 MGHRA, CDR2 YSYEKL. Trimming cost V 4 bases and J 4 bases, with 12 bases left between them. The CDR3 bases are TGCGCCAGCAGCCGGGACTCACCCTCAGATACGCAGTATTTT. Translation: CASSRDSPSDTQYF.